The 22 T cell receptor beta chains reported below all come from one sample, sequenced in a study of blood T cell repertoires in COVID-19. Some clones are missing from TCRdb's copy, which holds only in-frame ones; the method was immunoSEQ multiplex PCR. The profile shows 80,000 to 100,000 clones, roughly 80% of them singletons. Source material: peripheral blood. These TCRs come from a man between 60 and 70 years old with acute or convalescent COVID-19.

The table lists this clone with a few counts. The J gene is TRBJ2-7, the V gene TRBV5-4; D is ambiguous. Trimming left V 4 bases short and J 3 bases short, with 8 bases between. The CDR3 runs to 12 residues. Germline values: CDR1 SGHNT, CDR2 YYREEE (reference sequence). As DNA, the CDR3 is TGTGCCAGCAGCACCTCGGGCTACGAGCAGTACTTC. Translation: CASSTSGYEQYF.

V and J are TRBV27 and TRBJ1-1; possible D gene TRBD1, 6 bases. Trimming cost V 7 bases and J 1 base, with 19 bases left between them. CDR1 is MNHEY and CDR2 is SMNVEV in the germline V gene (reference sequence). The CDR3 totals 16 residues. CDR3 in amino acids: CASTTYRESGNTEAFF. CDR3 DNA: TGTGCCAGCACTACTTACAGGGAGTCAGGGAACACTGAAGCTTTCTTT.

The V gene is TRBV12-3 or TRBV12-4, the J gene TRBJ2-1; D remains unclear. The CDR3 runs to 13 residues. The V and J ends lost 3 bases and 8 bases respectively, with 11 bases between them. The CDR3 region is CASSFAGFDEQFF. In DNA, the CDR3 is TGTGCCAGCAGTTTCGCAGGTTTCGATGAGCAGTTCTTC.

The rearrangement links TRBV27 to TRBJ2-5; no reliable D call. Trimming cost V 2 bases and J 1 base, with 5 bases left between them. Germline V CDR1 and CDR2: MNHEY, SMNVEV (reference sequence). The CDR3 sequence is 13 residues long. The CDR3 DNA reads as TGTGCCAGCAGTTTAGCCAGCCAAGAGACCCAGTACTTC. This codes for CASSLASQETQYF.

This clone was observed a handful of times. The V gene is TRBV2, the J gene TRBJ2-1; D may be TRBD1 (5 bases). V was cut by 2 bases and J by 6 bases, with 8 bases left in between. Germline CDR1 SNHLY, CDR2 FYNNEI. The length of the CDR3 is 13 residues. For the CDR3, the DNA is TGTGCCAGCAGTGAATACAGGATCAATGAGCAGTTCTTC. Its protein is CASSEYRINEQFF. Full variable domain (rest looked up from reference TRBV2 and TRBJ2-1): EPEVTQTPSHQVTQMGQEVILRCVPISNHLYFYWYRQILGQKVEFLVSFYNNEISEKSEIFDDQFSVERPDGSNFTLKIRSTKLEDSAMYFCASSEYRINEQFFGPGTRLTVL.

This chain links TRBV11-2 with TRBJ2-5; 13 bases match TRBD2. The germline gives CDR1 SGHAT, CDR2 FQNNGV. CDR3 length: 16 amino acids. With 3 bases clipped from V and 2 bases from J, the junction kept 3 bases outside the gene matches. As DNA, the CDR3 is TGTGCCAGCAGCTTTGGACTAGCGGGGGCACAAGAGACCCAGTACTTC. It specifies CASSFGLAGAQETQYF.

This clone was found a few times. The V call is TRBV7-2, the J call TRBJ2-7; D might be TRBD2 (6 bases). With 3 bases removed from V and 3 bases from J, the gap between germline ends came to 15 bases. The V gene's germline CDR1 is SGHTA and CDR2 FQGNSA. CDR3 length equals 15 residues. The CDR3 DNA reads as TGTGCCAGCAGCTTTCGGGGAGGTCCCGGCTACGAGCAGTACTTC. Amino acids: CASSFRGGPGYEQYF.

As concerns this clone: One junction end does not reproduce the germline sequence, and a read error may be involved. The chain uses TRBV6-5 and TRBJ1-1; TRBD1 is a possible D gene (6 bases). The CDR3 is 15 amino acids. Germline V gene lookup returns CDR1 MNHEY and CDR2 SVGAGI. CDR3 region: CANSPRGGLYTEAFF. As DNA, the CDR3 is TGTGCCAACAGTCCCCGCGGGGGGCTGTACACTGAAGCTTTCTTT.

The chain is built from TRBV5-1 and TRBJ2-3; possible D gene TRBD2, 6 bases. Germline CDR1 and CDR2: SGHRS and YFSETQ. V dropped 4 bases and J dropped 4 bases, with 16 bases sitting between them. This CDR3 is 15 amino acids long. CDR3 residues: CASSGTGLNADTQYF. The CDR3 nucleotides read TGCGCCAGCAGCGGAACGGGACTCAACGCAGATACGCAGTATTTT. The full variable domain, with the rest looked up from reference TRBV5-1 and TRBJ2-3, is KAGVTQTPRYLIKTRGQQVTLSCSPISGHRSVSWYQQTPGQGLQFLFEYFSETQRNKGNFPGRFSGRQFSNSRSEMNVSTLELGDSALYLCASSGTGLNADTQYFGPGTRLTVL.

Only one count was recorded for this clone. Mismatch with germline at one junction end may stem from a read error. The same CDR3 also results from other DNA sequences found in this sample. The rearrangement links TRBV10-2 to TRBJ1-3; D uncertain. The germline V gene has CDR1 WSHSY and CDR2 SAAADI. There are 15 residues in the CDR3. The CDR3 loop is CASRPPGSYGNTIYF. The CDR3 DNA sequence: TGTGCCAGCAGACCCCCCGGGAGTTATGGAAACACCATATATTTT.

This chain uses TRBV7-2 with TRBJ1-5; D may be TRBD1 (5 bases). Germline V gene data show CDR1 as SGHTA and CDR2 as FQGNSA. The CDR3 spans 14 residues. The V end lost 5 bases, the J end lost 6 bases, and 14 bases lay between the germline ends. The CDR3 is CASSGAKGVQPQHF. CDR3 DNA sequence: TGTGCCAGCAGCGGGGCCAAGGGTGTTCAGCCCCAGCATTTT.

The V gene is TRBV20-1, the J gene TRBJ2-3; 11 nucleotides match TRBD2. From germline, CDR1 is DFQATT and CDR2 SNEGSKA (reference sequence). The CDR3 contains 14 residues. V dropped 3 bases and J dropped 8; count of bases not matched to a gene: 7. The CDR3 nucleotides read TGCAGTGCTAGTCGGGTAGCGGGAGGGGGTACGCAGTATTTT. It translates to CSASRVAGGGTQYF.

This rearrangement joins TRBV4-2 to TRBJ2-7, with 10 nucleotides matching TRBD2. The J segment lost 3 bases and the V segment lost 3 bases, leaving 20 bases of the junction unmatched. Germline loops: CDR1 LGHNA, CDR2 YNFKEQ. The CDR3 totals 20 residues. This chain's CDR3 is CASSHAPPGLAALADYEQYF. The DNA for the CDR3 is TGTGCCAGCAGCCACGCTCCTCCAGGACTAGCGGCACTAGCGGACTACGAGCAGTACTTC.

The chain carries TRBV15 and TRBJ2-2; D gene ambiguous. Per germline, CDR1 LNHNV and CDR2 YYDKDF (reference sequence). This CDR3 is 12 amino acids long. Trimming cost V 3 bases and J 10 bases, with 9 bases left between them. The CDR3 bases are TGTGCCACCAGCAGGGCTCCCAAGGAGCTGTTTTTT. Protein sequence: CATSRAPKELFF. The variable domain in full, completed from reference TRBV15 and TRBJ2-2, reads DAMVIQNPRYQVTQFGKPVTLSCSQTLNHNVMYWYQQKSSQAPKLLFHYYDKDFNNEADTPDNFQSRRPNTSFCFLDIRSPGLGDTAMYLCATSRAPKELFFGEGSRLTVL.

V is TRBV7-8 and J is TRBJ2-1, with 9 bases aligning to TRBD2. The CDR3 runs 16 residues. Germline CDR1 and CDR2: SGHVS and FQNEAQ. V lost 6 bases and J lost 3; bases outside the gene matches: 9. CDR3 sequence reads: CASSHTAGGFYNEQFF. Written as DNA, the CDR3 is TGTGCCAGCAGTCACACAGCGGGGGGATTCTACAATGAGCAGTTCTTC.

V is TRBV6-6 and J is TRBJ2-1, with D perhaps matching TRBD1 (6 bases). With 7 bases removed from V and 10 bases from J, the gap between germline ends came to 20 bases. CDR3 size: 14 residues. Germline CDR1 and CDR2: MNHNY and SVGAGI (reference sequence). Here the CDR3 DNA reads TGTGCCAGCATTCGTCTTCCCCAAACAGGGGAGCAGTTCTTC. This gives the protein CASIRLPQTGEQFF.

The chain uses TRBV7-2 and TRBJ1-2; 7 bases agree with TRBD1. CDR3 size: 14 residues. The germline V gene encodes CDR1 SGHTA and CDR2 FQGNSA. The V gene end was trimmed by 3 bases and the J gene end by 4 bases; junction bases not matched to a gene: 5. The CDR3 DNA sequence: TGTGCCAGCAGCTTTAGACAGGGCTCCTATGGCTACACCTTC. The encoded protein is CASSFRQGSYGYTF.

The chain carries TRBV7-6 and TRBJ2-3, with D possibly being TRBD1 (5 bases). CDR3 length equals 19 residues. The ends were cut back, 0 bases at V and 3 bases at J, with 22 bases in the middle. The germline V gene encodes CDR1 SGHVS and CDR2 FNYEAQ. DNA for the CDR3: TGTGCCAGCAGCTTAGCGTGGCAGGGCCCAAGGGATCGTACAGATACGCAGTATTTT. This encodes CASSLAWQGPRDRTDTQYF.

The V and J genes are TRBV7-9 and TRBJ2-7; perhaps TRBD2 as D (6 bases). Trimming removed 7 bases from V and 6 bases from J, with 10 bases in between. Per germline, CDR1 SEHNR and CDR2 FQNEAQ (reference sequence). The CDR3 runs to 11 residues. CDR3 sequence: CASIGRGEQYF. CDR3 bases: TGTGCCAGCATCGGGCGGGGCGAGCAGTACTTC.

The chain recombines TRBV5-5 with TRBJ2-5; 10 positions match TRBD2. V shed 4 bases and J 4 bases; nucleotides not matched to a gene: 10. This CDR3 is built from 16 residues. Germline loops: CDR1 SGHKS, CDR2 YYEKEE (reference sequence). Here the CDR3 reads CASSGASGRRRETQYF. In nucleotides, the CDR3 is TGTGCCAGCAGCGGCGCTAGCGGGAGAAGGAGAGAGACCCAGTACTTC.

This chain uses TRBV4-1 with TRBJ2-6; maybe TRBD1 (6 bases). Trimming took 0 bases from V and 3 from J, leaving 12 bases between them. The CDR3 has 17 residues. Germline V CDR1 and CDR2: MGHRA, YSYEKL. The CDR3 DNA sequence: TGCGCCAGCAGCCAAGACAGGGGTGGTTATGGGGCCAACGTCCTGACTTTC. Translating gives CASSQDRGGYGANVLTF.

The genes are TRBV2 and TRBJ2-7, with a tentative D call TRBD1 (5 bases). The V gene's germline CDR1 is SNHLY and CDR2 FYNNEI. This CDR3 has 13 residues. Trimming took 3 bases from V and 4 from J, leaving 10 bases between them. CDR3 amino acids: CASSDRVSYEQYF. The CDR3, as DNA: TGTGCCAGCAGTGACAGGGTGTCTTACGAGCAGTACTTC.